A single sample is the source of the 28 T cell receptor beta chains below, sequenced in a study of cytomegalovirus exposure and HLA in healthy donors. Clones were read by immunoSEQ multiplex PCR, and TCRdb kept only the in-frame ones, dropping some. The sample consists of tens of thousands of clones, about 91% of them appearing once. Source material: PBMCs. All receptors come from a man between 18 and 35 years old in good health and CMV-seropositive.

V is TRBV30 and J is TRBJ1-1; TRBD1 might be the D (6 bases). Trimming stripped 8 bases from V and 5 bases from J, with 18 bases between. Germline CDR1 reads GTSNPN; CDR2 reads SVGIG (reference sequence). The CDR3 is made up of 13 amino acids. The CDR3 loop is CAGNRVGGTEAFF. CDR3 bases: TGTGCCGGAAACAGGGTAGGAGGTACTGAAGCTTTCTTT.

The chain employs TRBV11-3 and TRBJ2-1; D unclear. CDR1 is SGHNT and CDR2 is YENEEA in the germline V gene. Trimming pared 0 bases from V and 3 bases from J, leaving 6 bases between. CDR3 size: 14 residues. DNA for the CDR3: TGTGCCAGCAGCTTAGACAACGGCTACAATGAGCAGTTCTTC. It specifies CASSLDNGYNEQFF.

The chain couples TRBV4-1 to TRBJ2-7; D is perhaps TRBD2 (6 bases). Deletions cut 1 base from V and 4 bases from J, with 14 bases between. CDR1 and CDR2 from the germline V gene are MGHRA and YSYEKL. CDR3 size: 15 residues. The CDR3 reads CASSQGPSVFYEQYF. As DNA, the CDR3 is TGCGCCAGCAGCCAAGGGCCTAGCGTCTTTTACGAGCAGTACTTC.

The rearrangement uses TRBV9 and TRBJ1-4; TRBD1 agrees at 8 bases. The CDR3 contains 15 residues. The J segment lost 8 bases and the V segment lost 2 bases, leaving 8 bases of the junction unmatched. Germline CDR1 and CDR2: SGDLS and YYNGEE. The CDR3 reads CASSVLQGANEKLFF. The CDR3 DNA reads TGTGCCAGCAGCGTCCTTCAGGGGGCGAACGAAAAACTGTTTTTT.

The chain combines TRBV4-2 with TRBJ2-7, with 8 bases aligning to TRBD2. This CDR3 region has 17 residues. The V gene end was trimmed by 1 base and the J gene end by 2 bases; junction bases not matched to a gene: 10. Germline V lookup: CDR1 LGHNA, CDR2 YNFKEQ. The CDR3 DNA is TGTGCCAGCAGCCAAGTGAAGCTGGGCGGGAGGACCTACGAGCAGTACTTC. Amino acids: CASSQVKLGGRTYEQYF.

This clone was recorded once. V is TRBV7-2 and J is TRBJ2-5; 12 bases are shared with TRBD1. CDR3 size: 15 residues. CDR1 is SGHTA and CDR2 is FQGNSA in the germline V gene. Trimming cost V 5 bases and J 5 bases; bases outside gene matches: 6. CDR3 sequence: CASSRGTGGVETQYF. CDR3 DNA sequence: TGTGCCAGCAGCCGTGGGACAGGGGGCGTGGAGACCCAGTACTTC. Complete variable domain (other parts from reference TRBV7-2 and TRBJ2-5): GAGVSQSPSNKVTEKGKDVELRCDPISGHTALYWYRQSLGQGLEFLIYFQGNSAPDKSGLPSDRFSAERTGGSVSTLTIQRTQQEDSAVYLCASSRGTGGVETQYFGPGTRLLVL.

The DNA for the CDR3 is TGCGCCAGCAGCTTGCGGGACAGCTCCTACGAGCAGTACTTC. Translating gives CASSLRDSSYEQYF. The rearrangement joins TRBV5-1 to TRBJ2-7; 7 bases line up with TRBD1. CDR3 length: 14 residues. V was pared by 1 base and J by 0 bases, with 1 base of the junction left unmatched. Germline CDR1 reads SGHRS; CDR2 reads YFSETQ.

This chain uses TRBV6-5 with TRBJ1-2; a possible D gene is TRBD1 (5 bases). Trimming removed 4 bases from V and 4 bases from J, with 19 bases in between. This CDR3 comprises 16 residues. CDR1 and CDR2 from the germline V gene are MNHEY and SVGAGI. CDR3 region: CASSFGGADRSYGYTF. In DNA form, the CDR3 reads TGTGCCAGCAGTTTCGGAGGGGCCGACCGGTCCTATGGCTACACCTTC.

The chain combines TRBV27 with TRBJ2-1, with D possibly matching TRBD2 (6 bases). V lost 1 base, J lost 0 bases, and 16 bases lay in between. Germline assignment: CDR1 MNHEY and CDR2 SMNVEV (reference sequence). CDR3 length: 18 residues. The CDR3 DNA sequence: TGTGCCAGCAGTTTATTAACGGCGGGACCGAGCTCCTACAATGAGCAGTTCTTC. It codes for CASSLLTAGPSSYNEQFF.

The V call is TRBV21-1, the J call TRBJ2-4; the table's TRBD2 call for D was not verified on the DNA. TRBV21-1 is termed a pseudogene. The CDR3 is made up of 16 amino acids. CDR3 in DNA: TGTGCCAGCAGCCTAACCCAAGGCGGGGCCAAAAACATTCAGTACTTC. Amino acid sequence: CASSLTQGGAKNIQYF.

This chain uses TRBV5-1 with TRBJ2-6; D not certain. Trimming stripped 0 bases from V and 0 bases from J, with 10 bases between. In germline, CDR1 is SGHRS, CDR2 YFSETQ. This CDR3 has 17 residues. The DNA of the CDR3 is TGCGCCAGCAGCTTGGAGGCGGAACACTCTGGGGCCAACGTCCTGACTTTC. Translated, it gives CASSLEAEHSGANVLTF.

The chain has TRBV5-4 and TRBJ1-1; 7 nucleotides match TRBD1. J lost 3 bases, V lost 4 bases, and 6 bases had no gene match. The CDR3 totals 14 residues. Looked up from germline, CDR1 is SGHNT and CDR2 is YYREEE (reference sequence). As DNA, the CDR3 is TGTGCCAGCAGCAAGCAGGGGGTCGACACTGAAGCTTTCTTT. It is translated as CASSKQGVDTEAFF.

The chain carries TRBV27 and TRBJ1-1; TRBD1 is a possible D gene (6 bases). Germline CDR1 MNHEY, CDR2 SMNVEV (reference sequence). The germline V and J ends were trimmed by 5 bases and 0 bases, with 19 bases remaining between them. This CDR3 spans 17 amino acids. The CDR3: CASSQRAWDNLNTEAFF. The CDR3, as DNA: TGTGCCAGCAGTCAGCGAGCTTGGGACAACCTGAACACTGAAGCTTTCTTT.

This rearrangement joins TRBV29-1 to TRBJ2-3; 11 bases are a match to TRBD2. The CDR3 consists of 19 residues. V shed 0 bases and J 0 bases; nucleotides not matched to a gene: 11. Germline V gene sequence: CDR1 SQVTM, CDR2 ANQGSEA. The CDR3 sequence is CSVEEAPSGRPASTDTQYF. The DNA for the CDR3 is TGCAGCGTTGAAGAGGCACCTAGCGGGAGGCCCGCTAGCACAGATACGCAGTATTTT.

This chain links TRBV6-5 with TRBJ2-3; D perhaps matches TRBD2 (5 bases). This CDR3 region has 14 residues. From germline, CDR1 is MNHEY and CDR2 SVGAGI. Trimming shortened V by 2 bases and J by 6 bases, and 12 bases separated the two germline ends. The CDR3 DNA is TGTGCCAGCAGTTACGACCCGGGGATGGATACGCAGTATTTT. This gives the protein CASSYDPGMDTQYF.

The V gene is TRBV28, the J gene TRBJ1-4; D is unclear. The CDR3 has 11 amino acids. V lost 3 bases to trimming and J lost 8 bases, with 4 bases between them. Germline CDR1 and CDR2: MDHEN and SYDVKM. CDR3 sequence reads: CASSFREKLFF. The CDR3 bases are TGTGCCAGCAGTTTTCGGGAAAAACTGTTTTTT.

This clone was picked up one time. V usage is TRBV28 and J usage is TRBJ2-7; 7 nucleotides line up with TRBD1. Germline CDR1 MDHEN, CDR2 SYDVKM. The J segment lost 2 bases and the V segment lost 5 bases, leaving 6 bases of the junction unmatched. The CDR3 runs to 14 residues. The CDR3 coding sequence is TGTGCCAGCAGTCCGCCGGGACAGACCTACGAGCAGTACTTC. Translated, it gives CASSPPGQTYEQYF.

Comment on this clone: At one boundary the junction diverges from the germline segment, which might be a read error. V and J are TRBV19 and TRBJ2-5; 7 nucleotides match TRBD1. Germline CDR1 and CDR2: LNHDA and SQIVND (reference sequence). The CDR3 length is 14 residues. The CDR3: CASSMWLFVGQLNF. CDR3 nucleotide sequence: TGTGCCAGTAGTATGTGGCTTTTCGTGGGACAGCTAAACTTC.

The chain couples TRBV12-2 to TRBJ2-7; the table assigns TRBD2, which was not confirmed against the DNA. TRBV12-2 corresponds to a pseudogene. This CDR3 spans 17 amino acids. CDR3 DNA sequence: TGTGCAAGTCGCTTAGGCAGAGAGGGCAGACTATTAGGCGAGCAGTACTTC. Protein product: CASRLGREGRLLGEQYF.

The chain is built from TRBV7-8 and TRBJ2-1, with 8 bases lining up with TRBD2. CDR1 and CDR2 from the germline V gene are SGHVS and FQNEAQ. CDR3 size: 15 residues. The V and J ends lost 7 bases and 4 bases, in that order; junction bases with no gene match: 9. The CDR3 protein is CASKKMAGGYNEQFF. The CDR3 DNA reads TGTGCCAGCAAGAAAATGGCGGGAGGTTACAATGAGCAGTTCTTC.

The rearrangement links TRBV30 to TRBJ2-3; TRBD1 agrees at 8 bases. Germline V gene lookup returns CDR1 GTSNPN and CDR2 SVGIG (reference sequence). The CDR3 extends over 15 amino acids. The V gene end was trimmed by 5 bases and the J gene end by 8 bases; junction bases not matched to a gene: 15. CDR3 loop: CAWGGQGQISGTQYF. In DNA form, the CDR3 reads TGTGCCTGGGGTGGACAGGGCCAAATTAGCGGTACGCAGTATTTT.

The V gene is TRBV6-5, the J gene TRBJ2-7, with 8 positions matching TRBD1. Germline V gene sequence: CDR1 MNHEY, CDR2 SVGAGI. The CDR3 runs to 13 residues. Trimming cost V 10 bases and J 6 bases; bases outside gene matches: 11. CDR3 amino acids: CATTGGTGGEQYF. CDR3 in DNA: TGTGCCACTACAGGGGGTACCGGAGGCGAGCAGTACTTC.

The rearrangement links TRBV5-1 to TRBJ2-7; 9 bases map to TRBD2. The germline gives CDR1 SGHRS, CDR2 YFSETQ. This CDR3 is 15 amino acids long. Unmatched junction bases numbered 6, after V lost 0 bases and J lost 5 bases. The CDR3 sequence is CASSLGSLAGNEQYF. In DNA, the CDR3 is TGCGCCAGCAGCTTGGGGAGTCTAGCGGGAAACGAGCAGTACTTC.

This chain joins TRBV29-1 and TRBJ2-3, with 7 bases matching TRBD1. The CDR3 runs to 15 residues. The germline gives CDR1 SQVTM, CDR2 ANQGSEA. V gave up 1 base and J gave up 5 bases; unmatched junction bases: 9. The CDR3, as DNA: TGCAGCGTTGAAGGGGAGACAGGGAGCTTAGATACGCAGTATTTT. Protein: CSVEGETGSLDTQYF.

This chain links TRBV5-1 with TRBJ2-3, with 11 bases lining up with TRBD2. The CDR3 totals 19 residues. Germline V gene data show CDR1 as SGHRS and CDR2 as YFSETQ. The junction had 12 bases not matched to a gene; V was cut back by 3 bases and J by 0 bases. Written as DNA, the CDR3 is TGCGCCAGCAGCTGGAGAACTAGCGGGGGCAAATCTAGCACAGATACGCAGTATTTT. It yields the protein CASSWRTSGGKSSTDTQYF.

This sequence joins TRBV5-1 and TRBJ2-2; D is perhaps TRBD2 (6 bases). Trimming took 6 bases from V and 4 from J, leaving 16 bases between them. Germline assignment: CDR1 SGHRS and CDR2 YFSETQ. This CDR3 spans 15 amino acids. The DNA for the CDR3 is TGCGCCAGCACCTCGGGCGGGGTGATCACCGGGGAGCTGTTTTTT. It is translated as CASTSGGVITGELFF.

The CDR3 spells CASSVDPGQLVYEQYF. CDR3 nucleotides: TGTGCCAGCAGCGTGGACCCGGGACAGCTTGTTTACGAGCAGTACTTC. This chain uses TRBV9 with TRBJ2-7; 7 bases match TRBD1. The CDR3 length is 16 residues. V shed 2 bases and J 4 bases; nucleotides not matched to a gene: 12. Germline CDR1 reads SGDLS; CDR2 reads YYNGEE.

This rearrangement joins TRBV28 to TRBJ2-1; possible D gene TRBD2, 6 bases. Trimming pared 3 bases from V and 7 bases from J, leaving 13 bases between. Germline CDR1 MDHEN, CDR2 SYDVKM. The CDR3 contains 14 residues. The DNA of the CDR3 is TGTGCCAGCAGTTTTCTCCGTGGGAGGAATGAGCAGTTCTTC. It encodes CASSFLRGRNEQFF.